This T cell receptor (beta chain) comes out of a study of blood T cell repertoires in COVID-19. V lost 3 bases, J lost 0 bases, and 14 bases stayed unmatched. The CDR3 extends over 19 amino acids. Per germline, CDR1 SGHNT and CDR2 YYREEE (reference sequence). This clone was counted between two and nine times. In the original analysis: Estimates of nucleated cell counts were drawn from the amplification of reference gene primers. TCRdb keeps only in-frame clones here, not all; method: immunoSEQ multiplex PCR. Clone size and the V and J calls come from that table; the DNA yielded D and trimming. Altogether around 280,000 clones are present, more than 75% being singletons, with the ten largest covering around 1.2%.

Specimen: peripheral blood. The clonotype comes from a man aged 65 to 79 with acute or convalescent COVID-19. V gene TRBV5-4 combines with J gene TRBJ1-2, with 10 bases aligning to TRBD1. The CDR3 region has the DNA TGTGCCAGCAGCTCCTTATACCGGGACAGGGGACTCACTAACTATGGCTACACCTTC. This codes for CASSSLYRDRGLTNYGYTF.